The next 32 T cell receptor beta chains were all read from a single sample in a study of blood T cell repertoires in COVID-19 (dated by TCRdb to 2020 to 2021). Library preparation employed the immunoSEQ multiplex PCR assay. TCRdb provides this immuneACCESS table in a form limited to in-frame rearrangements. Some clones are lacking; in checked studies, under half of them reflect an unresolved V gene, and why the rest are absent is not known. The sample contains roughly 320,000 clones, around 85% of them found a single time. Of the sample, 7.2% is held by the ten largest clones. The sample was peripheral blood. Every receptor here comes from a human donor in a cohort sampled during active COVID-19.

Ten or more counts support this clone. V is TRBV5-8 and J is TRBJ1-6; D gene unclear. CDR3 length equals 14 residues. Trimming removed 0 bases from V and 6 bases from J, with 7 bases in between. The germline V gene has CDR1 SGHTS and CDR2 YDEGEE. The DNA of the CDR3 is TGTGCCAGCAGCTTGGAGAAAGCTAATTCACCCCTCCACTTT. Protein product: CASSLEKANSPLHF. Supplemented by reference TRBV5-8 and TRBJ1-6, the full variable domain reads EAGVTQSPTHLIKTRGQQATLRCSPISGHTSVYWYQQALGLGLQFLLWYDEGEERNRGNFPPRFSGRQFPNYSSELNVNALELEDSALYLCASSLEKANSPLHFGNGTRLTVT.

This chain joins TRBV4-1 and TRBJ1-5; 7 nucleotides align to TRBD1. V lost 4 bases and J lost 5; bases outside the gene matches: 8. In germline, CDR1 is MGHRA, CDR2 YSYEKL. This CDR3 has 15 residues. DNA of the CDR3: TGCGCCAGCAGCCCCCCCAACAGGGGTGATCAGCCCCAGCATTTT. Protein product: CASSPPNRGDQPQHF.

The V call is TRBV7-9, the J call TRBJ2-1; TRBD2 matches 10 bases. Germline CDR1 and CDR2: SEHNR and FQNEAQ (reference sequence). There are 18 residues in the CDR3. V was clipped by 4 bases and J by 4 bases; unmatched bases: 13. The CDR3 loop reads CASSSVLAGETLYNEQFF. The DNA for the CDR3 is TGTGCCAGCAGCTCTGTCCTAGCGGGGGAGACATTATACAATGAGCAGTTCTTC.

The CDR3 sequence: CASMIEQTDQPQHF. The CDR3 DNA is TGTGCCAGCATGATAGAACAGACAGATCAGCCCCAGCATTTT. The chain recombines TRBV2 with TRBJ1-5, with a tentative D call TRBD1 (5 bases). The CDR3 length is 14 residues. The germline CDR1 and CDR2 sequences are SNHLY and FYNNEI. Trimming removed 7 bases at V and 5 bases at J, with 15 bases between.

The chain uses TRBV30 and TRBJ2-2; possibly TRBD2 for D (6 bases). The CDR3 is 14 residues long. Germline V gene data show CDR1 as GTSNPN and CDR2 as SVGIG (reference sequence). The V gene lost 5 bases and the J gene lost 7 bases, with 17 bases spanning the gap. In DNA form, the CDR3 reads TGTGCCTGGGGTGGCGGGAATACGGGCGGGGAGCTGTTTTTT. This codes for CAWGGGNTGGELFF.

Here the CDR3 reads CATRRGLNEAFF. DNA for the CDR3: TGTGCCACACGTCGAGGGCTGAATGAAGCTTTCTTT. V usage is TRBV24-1 and J usage is TRBJ1-1; D remains unclear. Germline V CDR1 and CDR2: KGHDR, SFDVKD. V lost 10 bases, J lost 7 bases, and 15 bases lay in between. CDR3 size: 12 residues.

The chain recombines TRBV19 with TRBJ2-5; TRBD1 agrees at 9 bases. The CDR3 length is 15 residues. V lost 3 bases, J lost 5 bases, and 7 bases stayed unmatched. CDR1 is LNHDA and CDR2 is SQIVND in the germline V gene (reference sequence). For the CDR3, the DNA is TGTGCCAGTAGTATCAACAGGGGGCTGATGGAGACCCAGTACTTC. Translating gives CASSINRGLMETQYF.

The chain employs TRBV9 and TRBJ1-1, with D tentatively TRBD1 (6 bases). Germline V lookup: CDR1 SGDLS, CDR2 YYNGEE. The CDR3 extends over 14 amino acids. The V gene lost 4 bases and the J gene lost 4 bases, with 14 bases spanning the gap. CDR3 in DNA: TGTGCCAGCAGCTGGTCGGGGGGCGTCACTGAAGCTTTCTTT. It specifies CASSWSGGVTEAFF.

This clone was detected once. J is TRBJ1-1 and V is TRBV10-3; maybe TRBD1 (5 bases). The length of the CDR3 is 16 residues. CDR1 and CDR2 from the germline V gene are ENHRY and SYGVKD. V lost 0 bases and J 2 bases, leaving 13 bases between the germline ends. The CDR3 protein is CAISESGAVTNTEAFF. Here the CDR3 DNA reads TGTGCCATCAGTGAGTCTGGGGCAGTTACAAACACTGAAGCTTTCTTT.

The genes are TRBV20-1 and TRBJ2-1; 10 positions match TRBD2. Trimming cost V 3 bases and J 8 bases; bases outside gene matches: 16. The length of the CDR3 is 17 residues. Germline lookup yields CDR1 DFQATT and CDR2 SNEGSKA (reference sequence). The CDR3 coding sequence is TGCAGTGCTAGTCCCCTGGCGCCTAGCGGGGGTTTCTATGAGCAGTTCTTC. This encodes CSASPLAPSGGFYEQFF.

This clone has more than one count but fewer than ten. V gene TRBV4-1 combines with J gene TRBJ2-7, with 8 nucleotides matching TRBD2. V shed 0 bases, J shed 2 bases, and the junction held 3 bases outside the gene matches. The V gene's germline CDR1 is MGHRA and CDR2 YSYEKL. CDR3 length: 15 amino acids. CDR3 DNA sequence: TGCGCCAGCAGCCAAGATCTAGCGGGTACCTACGAGCAGTACTTC. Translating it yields CASSQDLAGTYEQYF.

The DNA of the CDR3 is TGTGCCAGCAGCTGGGGGACAGGGTACTCCTACGAGCAGTACTTC. Translation: CASSWGTGYSYEQYF. This chain uses TRBV14 with TRBJ2-7; 9 bases align to TRBD1. V shed 5 bases and J 0 bases; nucleotides not matched to a gene: 5. Germline V gene lookup returns CDR1 SGHDN and CDR2 FVKESK. The CDR3 runs 15 residues.

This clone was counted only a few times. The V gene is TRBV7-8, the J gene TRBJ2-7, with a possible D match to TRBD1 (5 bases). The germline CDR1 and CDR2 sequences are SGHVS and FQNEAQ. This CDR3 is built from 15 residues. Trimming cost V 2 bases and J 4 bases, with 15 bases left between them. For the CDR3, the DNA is TGTGCCAGCAGCTTAAGTGTAGGGGCATCATACGAGCAGTACTTC. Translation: CASSLSVGASYEQYF.

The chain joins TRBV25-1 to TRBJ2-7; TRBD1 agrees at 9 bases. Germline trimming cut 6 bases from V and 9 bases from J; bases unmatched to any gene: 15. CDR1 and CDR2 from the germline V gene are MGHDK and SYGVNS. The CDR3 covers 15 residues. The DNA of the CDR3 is TGTGCCAGCAGCGATAGACAGGGGGTTAAGGTCGTGCAGTACTTC. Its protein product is CASSDRQGVKVVQYF.

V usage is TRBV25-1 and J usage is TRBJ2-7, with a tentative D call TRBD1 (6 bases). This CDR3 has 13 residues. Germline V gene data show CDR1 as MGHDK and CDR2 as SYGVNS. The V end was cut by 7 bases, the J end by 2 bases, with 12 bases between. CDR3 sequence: CASKQGVTYEQYF. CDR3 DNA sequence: TGTGCCAGCAAACAGGGAGTCACCTACGAGCAGTACTTC.

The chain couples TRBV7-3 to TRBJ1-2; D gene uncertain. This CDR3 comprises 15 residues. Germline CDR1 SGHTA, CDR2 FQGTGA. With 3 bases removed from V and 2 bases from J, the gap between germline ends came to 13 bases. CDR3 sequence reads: CASSFGEFINYGYTF. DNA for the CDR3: TGTGCCAGCAGCTTCGGGGAATTCATAAACTATGGCTACACCTTC.

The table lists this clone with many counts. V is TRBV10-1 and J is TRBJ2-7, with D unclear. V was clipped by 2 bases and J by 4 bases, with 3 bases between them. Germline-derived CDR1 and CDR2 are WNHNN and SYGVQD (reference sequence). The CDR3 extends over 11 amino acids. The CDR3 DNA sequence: TGCGCCAGCAGTGAGCGTTACGAGCAGTACTTC. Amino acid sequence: CASSERYEQYF.

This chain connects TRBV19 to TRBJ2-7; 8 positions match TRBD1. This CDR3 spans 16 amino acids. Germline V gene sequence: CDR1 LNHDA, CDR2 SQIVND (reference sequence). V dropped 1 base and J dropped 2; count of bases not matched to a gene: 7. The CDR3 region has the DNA TGTGCCAGTAGTATAGGTGGGACAGGCAATACCTACGAGCAGTACTTC. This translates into CASSIGGTGNTYEQYF.

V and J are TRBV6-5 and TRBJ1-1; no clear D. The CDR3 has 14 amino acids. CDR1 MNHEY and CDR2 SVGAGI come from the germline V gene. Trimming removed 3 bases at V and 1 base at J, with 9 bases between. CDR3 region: CASSYRTRNTEAFF. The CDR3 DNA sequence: TGTGCCAGCAGTTATCGAACCAGGAACACTGAAGCTTTCTTT.

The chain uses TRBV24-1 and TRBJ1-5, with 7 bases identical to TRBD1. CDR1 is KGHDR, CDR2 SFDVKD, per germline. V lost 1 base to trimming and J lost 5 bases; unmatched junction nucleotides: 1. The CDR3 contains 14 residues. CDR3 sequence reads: CATSDLTGDQPQHF. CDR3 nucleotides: TGTGCCACCAGTGATTTAACAGGGGATCAGCCCCAGCATTTT.

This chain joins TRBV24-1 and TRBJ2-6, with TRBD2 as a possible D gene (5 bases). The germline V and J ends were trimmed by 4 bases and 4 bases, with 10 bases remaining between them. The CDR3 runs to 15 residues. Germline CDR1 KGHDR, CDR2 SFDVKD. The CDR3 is CATSESGYGANVLTF. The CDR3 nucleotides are TGTGCCACCAGTGAGTCGGGGTACGGGGCCAACGTCCTGACTTTC.

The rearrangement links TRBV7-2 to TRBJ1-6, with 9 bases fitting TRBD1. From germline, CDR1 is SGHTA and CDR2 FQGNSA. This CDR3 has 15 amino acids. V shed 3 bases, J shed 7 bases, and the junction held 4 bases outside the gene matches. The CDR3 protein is CASSFSGTGNSPLHF. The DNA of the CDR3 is TGTGCCAGCAGCTTTTCCGGGACAGGGAATTCACCCCTCCACTTT.

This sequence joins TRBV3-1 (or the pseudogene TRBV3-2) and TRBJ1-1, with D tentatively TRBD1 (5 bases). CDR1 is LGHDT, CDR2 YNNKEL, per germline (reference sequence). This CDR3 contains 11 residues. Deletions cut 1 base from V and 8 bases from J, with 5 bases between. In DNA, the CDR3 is TGTGCCAGCAGCCAAGGGACAGAAGCTTTCTTT. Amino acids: CASSQGTEAFF.

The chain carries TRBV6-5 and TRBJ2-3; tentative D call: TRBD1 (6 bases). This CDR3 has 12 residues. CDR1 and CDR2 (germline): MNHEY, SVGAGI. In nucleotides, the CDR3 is TGTGCTGGGGGCAGGGTCACAGATACGCAGTATTTT. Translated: CAGGRVTDTQYF.

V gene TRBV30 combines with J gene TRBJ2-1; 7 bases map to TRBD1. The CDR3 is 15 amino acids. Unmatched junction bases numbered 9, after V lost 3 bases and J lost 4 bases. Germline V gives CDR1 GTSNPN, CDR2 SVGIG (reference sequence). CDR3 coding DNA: TGTGCCTGGAGAGGATATAGGGGGCCTTACAATGAGCAGTTCTTC. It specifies CAWRGYRGPYNEQFF.

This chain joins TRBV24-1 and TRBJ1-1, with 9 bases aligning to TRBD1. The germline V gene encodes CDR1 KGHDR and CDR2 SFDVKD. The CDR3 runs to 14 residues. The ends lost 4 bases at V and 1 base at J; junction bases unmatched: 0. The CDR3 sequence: CATSETGGNTEAFF. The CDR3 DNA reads TGTGCCACCAGTGAGACAGGGGGGAACACTGAAGCTTTCTTT.

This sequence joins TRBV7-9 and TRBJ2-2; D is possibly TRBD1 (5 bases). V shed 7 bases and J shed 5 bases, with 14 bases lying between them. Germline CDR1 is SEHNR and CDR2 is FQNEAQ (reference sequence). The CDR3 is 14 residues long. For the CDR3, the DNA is TGTGCCAGCACCGTCGCAGGGTTAACCGGGGAGCTGTTTTTT. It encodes CASTVAGLTGELFF.

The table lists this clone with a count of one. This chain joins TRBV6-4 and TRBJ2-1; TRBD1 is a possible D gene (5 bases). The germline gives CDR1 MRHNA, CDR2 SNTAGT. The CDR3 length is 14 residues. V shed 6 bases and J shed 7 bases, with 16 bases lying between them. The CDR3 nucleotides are TGTGCCAGCAGCCTCAGGGTTGGAGTTAATGAGCAGTTCTTC. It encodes CASSLRVGVNEQFF.

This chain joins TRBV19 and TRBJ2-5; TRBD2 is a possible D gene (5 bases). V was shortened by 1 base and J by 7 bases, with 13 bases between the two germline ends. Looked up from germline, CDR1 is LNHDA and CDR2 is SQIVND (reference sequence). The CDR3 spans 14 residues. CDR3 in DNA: TGTGCCAGTAGTATAGGGCAGGTGGAGGTGACCCAGTACTTC. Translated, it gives CASSIGQVEVTQYF.

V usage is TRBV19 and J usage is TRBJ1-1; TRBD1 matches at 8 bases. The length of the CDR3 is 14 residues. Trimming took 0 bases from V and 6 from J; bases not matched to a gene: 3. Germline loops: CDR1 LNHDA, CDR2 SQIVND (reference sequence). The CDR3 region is CASSIEGTGAEAFF. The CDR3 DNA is TGTGCCAGTAGTATAGAAGGGACAGGAGCTGAAGCTTTCTTT.

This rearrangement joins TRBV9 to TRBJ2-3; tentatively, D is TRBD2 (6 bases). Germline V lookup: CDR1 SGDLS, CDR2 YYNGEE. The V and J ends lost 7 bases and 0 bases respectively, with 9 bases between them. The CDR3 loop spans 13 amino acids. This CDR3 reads CASGAGSTDTQYF. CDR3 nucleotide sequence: TGTGCCAGCGGCGCGGGGAGCACAGATACGCAGTATTTT.

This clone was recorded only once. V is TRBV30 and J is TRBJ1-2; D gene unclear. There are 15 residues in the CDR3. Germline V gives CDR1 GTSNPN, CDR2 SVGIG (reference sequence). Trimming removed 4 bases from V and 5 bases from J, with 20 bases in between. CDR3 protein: CAWIVERAESYGYTF. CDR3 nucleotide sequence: TGTGCCTGGATAGTGGAGCGCGCAGAAAGTTATGGCTACACCTTC.